Listed below are T cell receptor beta chains from one sample, sequenced in a study of blood T cell repertoires in COVID-19. TCRdb's table, derived via immunoSEQ multiplex PCR, lists solely in-frame clones and lacks some. The profile shows roughly 250,000 clones, about 85% of them singletons. The sequencing input was peripheral blood. The receptors here all came from a human donor with COVID-19, enrolled during active disease. The donor label of this sample is uncertain. Both conserved end residues are part of each CDR3. Where a row states a size, it is once, few, many or the class of an expanded clone; other rows omit it.

clone_size j_call v_call cdr3_aa
. TRBJ1-6 TRBV13 CASRGTALNSPLHF
. TRBJ2-7 TRBV12-3/TRBV12-4 CASSLTGPYEQYF
. TRBJ1-1 TRBV5-5 CASSPGPPRGTEAFF
. TRBJ2-1 TRBV5-4 CASSGPGLYSYNEQFF
. TRBJ1-4 TRBV29-1 CSVAQLKGPREKLFF
once TRBJ1-4 TRBV5-4 CASSTDPGQGAEKLFF
. TRBJ2-1 TRBV5-1 CASSRQGHNNEQFF
once TRBJ2-1 TRBV7-2 CASSWGTSGANEQFF
few TRBJ1-2 TRBV7-8 CASSLARAGQGAYGYTF
. TRBJ2-1 TRBV13 CASSVGTGRFYNEQFF
once TRBJ2-1 TRBV7-3 CASSILARRDNEQFF
. TRBJ2-7 TRBV7-8 CASSDPGLANSYEQYF
once TRBJ1-1 TRBV7-9 CASSLNSGGRTEAFF
. TRBJ2-7 TRBV6-1 CASREVTSSGRALSYEQYF
. TRBJ1-4 TRBV5-1 CASSLARGGNNEKLFF
. TRBJ2-7 TRBV5-1 CASSLLGQSTYEQYF
. TRBJ1-5 TRBV19 CASRPNRGNQPQHF
. TRBJ2-3 TRBV7-9 CASSLEGTSGGFTDTQYF
. TRBJ2-3 TRBV4-2 CASSQRTSGTDTQYF
few TRBJ2-2 TRBV7-2 CASSSPEGAGGGTGELFF
. TRBJ1-2 TRBV20-1 CSARRHPGYTF
. TRBJ2-7 TRBV5-1 CASSLGDRGTDEQYF